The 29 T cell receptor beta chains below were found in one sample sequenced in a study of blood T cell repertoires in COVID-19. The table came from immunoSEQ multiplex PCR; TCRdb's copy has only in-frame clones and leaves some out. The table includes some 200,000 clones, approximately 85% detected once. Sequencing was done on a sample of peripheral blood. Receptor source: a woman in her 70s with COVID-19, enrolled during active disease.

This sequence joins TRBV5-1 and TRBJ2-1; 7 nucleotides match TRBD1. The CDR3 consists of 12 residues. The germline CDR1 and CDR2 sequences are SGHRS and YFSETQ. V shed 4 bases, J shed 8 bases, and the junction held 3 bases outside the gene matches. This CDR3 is CASSATGDEQFF. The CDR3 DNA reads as TGCGCCAGCAGCGCAACAGGGGATGAGCAGTTCTTC. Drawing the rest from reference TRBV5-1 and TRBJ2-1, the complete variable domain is KAGVTQTPRYLIKTRGQQVTLSCSPISGHRSVSWYQQTPGQGLQFLFEYFSETQRNKGNFPGRFSGRQFSNSRSEMNVSTLELGDSALYLCASSATGDEQFFGPGTRLTVL.

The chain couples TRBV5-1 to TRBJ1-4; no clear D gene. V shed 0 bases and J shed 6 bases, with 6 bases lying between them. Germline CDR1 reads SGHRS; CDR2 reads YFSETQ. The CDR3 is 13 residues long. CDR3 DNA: TGCGCCAGCAGCTTGGACCGAGATGAAAAACTGTTTTTT. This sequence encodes CASSLDRDEKLFF.

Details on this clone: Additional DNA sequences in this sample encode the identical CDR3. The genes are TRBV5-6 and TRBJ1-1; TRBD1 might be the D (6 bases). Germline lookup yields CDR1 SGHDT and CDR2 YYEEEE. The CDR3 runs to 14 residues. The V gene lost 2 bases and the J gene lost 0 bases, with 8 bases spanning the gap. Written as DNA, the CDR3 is TGTGCCAGCAGCTTAACAGGGTTGAACACTGAAGCTTTCTTT. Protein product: CASSLTGLNTEAFF. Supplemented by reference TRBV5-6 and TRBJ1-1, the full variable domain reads DAGVTQSPTHLIKTRGQQVTLRCSPKSGHDTVSWYQQALGQGPQFIFQYYEEEERQRGNFPDRFSGHQFPNYSSELNVNALLLGDSALYLCASSLTGLNTEAFFGQGTRLTVV.

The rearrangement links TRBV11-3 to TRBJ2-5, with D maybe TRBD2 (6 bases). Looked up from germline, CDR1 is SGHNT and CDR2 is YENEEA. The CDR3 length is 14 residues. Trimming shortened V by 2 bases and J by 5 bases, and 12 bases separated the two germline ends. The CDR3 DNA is TGTGCCAGCAGCTTAAATGGGGCGGGGGAGACCCAGTACTTC. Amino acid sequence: CASSLNGAGETQYF. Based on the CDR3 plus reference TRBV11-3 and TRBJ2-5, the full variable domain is EAGVVQSPRYKIIEKKQPVAFWCNPISGHNTLYWYLQNLGQGPELLIRYENEEAVDDSQLPKDRFSAERLKGVDSTLKIQPAELGDSAVYLCASSLNGAGETQYFGPGTRLLVL.

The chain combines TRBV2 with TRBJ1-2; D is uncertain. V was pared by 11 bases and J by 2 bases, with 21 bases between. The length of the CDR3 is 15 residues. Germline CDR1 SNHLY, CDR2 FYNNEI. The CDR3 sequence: CACSRGATVNYGYTF. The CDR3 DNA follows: TGTGCCTGTTCGCGCGGCGCTACGGTCAACTATGGCTACACCTTC.

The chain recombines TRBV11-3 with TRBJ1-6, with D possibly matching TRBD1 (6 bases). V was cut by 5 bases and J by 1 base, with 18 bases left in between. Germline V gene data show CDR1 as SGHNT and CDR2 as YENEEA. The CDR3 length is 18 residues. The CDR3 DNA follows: TGTGCCAGCAGCCGCCAGTTGGAAGGGGGATCCTATAATTCACCCCTCCACTTT. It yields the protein CASSRQLEGGSYNSPLHF.

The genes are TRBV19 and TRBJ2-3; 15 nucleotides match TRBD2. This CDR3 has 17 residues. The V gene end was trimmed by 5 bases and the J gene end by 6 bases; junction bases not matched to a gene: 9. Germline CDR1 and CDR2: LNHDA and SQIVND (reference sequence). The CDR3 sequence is CASSSPGLAGGLDTQYF. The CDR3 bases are TGTGCCAGTAGTTCGCCAGGACTAGCGGGGGGGCTGGATACGCAGTATTTT.

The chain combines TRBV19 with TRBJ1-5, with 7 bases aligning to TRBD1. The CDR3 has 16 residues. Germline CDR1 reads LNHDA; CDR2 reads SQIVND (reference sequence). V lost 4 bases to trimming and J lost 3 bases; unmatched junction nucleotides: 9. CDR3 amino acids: CASSKTGTADNQPQHF. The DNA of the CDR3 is TGTGCCAGTAGTAAAACCGGGACAGCGGACAATCAGCCCCAGCATTTT.

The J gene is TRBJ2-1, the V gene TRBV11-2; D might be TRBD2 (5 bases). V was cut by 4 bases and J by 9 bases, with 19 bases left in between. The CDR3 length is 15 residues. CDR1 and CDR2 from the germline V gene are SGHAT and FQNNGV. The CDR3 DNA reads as TGTGCCAGCAGCTCCCGCGTTGATGGAGGTGGTGAGCAGTTCTTC. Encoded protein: CASSSRVDGGGEQFF. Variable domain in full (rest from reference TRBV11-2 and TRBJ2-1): EAGVAQSPRYKIIEKRQSVAFWCNPISGHATLYWYQQILGQGPKLLIQFQNNGVVDDSQLPKDRFSAERLKGVDSTLKIQPAKLEDSAVYLCASSSRVDGGGEQFFGPGTRLTVL.

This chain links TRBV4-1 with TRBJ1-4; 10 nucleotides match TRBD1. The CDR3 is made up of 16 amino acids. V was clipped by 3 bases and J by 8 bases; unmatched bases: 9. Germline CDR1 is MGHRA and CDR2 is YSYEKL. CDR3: CASSHVRDRGREKLFF. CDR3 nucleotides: TGCGCCAGCAGCCACGTCCGGGACAGGGGTAGAGAAAAACTGTTTTTT.

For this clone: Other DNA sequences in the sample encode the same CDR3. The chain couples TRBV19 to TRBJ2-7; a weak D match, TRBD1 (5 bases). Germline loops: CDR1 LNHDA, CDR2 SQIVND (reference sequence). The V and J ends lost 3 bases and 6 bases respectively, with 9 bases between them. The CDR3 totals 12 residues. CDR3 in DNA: TGTGCCAGTAGTATGGCTGGGGCCGAGCAGTACTTC. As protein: CASSMAGAEQYF. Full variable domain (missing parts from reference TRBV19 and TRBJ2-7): DGGITQSPKYLFRKEGQNVTLSCEQNLNHDAMYWYRQDPGQGLRLIYYSQIVNDFQKGDIAEGYSVSREKKESFPLTVTSAQKNPTAFYLCASSMAGAEQYFGPGTRLTVT.

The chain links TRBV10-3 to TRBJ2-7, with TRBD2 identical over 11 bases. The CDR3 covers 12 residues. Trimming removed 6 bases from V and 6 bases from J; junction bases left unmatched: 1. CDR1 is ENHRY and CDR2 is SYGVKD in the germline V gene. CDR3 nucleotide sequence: TGTGCCATCAGCACTAGCGGGAGCGAGCAGTACTTC. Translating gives CAISTSGSEQYF.

The CDR3 loop is CASSLGGFPYGYTF. CDR3 in DNA: TGTGCCAGCAGTTTAGGGGGCTTCCCCTATGGCTACACCTTC. The chain recombines TRBV27 with TRBJ1-2; D perhaps matches TRBD1 (6 bases). In germline, CDR1 is MNHEY, CDR2 SMNVEV (reference sequence). The CDR3 runs 14 residues. Trimming pared 2 bases from V and 4 bases from J, leaving 11 bases between.

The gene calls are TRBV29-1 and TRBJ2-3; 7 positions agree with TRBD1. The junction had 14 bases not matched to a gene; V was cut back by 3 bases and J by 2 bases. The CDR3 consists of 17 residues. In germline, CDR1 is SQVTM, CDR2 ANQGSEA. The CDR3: CSVDRPGTALLTDTQYF. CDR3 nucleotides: TGCAGCGTTGATCGACCTGGGACAGCGTTACTCACAGATACGCAGTATTTT.

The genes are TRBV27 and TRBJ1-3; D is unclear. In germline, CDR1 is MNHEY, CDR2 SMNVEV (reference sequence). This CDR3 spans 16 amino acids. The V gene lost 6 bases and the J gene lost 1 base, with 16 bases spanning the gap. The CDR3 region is CASSRASGLSGNTIYF. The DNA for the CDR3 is TGTGCCAGCAGCAGAGCCAGCGGACTATCTGGAAACACCATATATTTT.

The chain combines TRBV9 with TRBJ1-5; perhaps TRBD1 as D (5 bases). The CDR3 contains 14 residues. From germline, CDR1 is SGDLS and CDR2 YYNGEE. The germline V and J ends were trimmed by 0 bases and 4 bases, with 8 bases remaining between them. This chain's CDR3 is CASSVEAGNQPQHF. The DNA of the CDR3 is TGTGCCAGCAGCGTAGAGGCAGGGAATCAGCCCCAGCATTTT.

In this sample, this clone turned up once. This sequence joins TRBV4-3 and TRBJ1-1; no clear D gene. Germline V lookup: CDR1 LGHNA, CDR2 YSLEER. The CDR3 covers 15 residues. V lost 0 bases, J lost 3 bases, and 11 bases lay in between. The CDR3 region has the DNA TGCGCCAGCAGCCAAGATTTTTCCCTCCACACTGAAGCTTTCTTT. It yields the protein CASSQDFSLHTEAFF.

This chain's CDR3 is CASSLVVGASYNEQFF. For the CDR3, the DNA is TGTGCCAGCAGCTTAGTTGTGGGAGCTTCCTACAATGAGCAGTTCTTC. The V and J genes are TRBV7-9 and TRBJ2-1; tentative D call: TRBD2 (5 bases). CDR3 length: 16 amino acids. V was trimmed by 1 base and J by 1 base, leaving 11 bases between them. Per the germline V gene, CDR1 is SEHNR and CDR2 is FQNEAQ (reference sequence).

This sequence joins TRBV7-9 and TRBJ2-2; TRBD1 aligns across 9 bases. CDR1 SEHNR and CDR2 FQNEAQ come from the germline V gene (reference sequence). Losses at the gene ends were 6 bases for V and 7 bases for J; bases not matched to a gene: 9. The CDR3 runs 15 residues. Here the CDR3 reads CASSWTGAMSGELFF. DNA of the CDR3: TGTGCCAGCAGTTGGACAGGGGCAATGAGCGGGGAGCTGTTTTTT.

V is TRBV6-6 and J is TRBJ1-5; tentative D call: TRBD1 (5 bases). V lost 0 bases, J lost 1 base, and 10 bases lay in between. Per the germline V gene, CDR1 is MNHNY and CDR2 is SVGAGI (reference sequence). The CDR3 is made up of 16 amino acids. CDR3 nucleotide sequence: TGTGCCAGCAGTTACTCCAGGGTATCAAGCAATCAGCCCCAGCATTTT. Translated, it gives CASSYSRVSSNQPQHF.

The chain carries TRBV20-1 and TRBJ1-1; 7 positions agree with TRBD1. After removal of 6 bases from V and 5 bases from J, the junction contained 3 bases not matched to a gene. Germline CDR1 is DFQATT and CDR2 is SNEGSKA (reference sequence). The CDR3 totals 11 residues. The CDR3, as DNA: TGCAGTGCAGGGACAGCAACTGAAGCTTTCTTT. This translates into CSAGTATEAFF.

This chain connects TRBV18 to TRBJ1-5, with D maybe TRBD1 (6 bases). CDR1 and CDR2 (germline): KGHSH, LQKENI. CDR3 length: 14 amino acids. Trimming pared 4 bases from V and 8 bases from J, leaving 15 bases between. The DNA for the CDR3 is TGTGCCAGCTCACAGAGGGACACCCGCGAGCCCCAGCATTTT. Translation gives CASSQRDTREPQHF.

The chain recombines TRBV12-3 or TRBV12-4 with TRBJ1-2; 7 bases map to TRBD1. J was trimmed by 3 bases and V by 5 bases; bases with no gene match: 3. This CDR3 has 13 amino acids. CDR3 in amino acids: CASSTQGDYGYTF. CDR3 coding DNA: TGTGCCAGCAGTACTCAGGGGGACTATGGCTACACCTTC.

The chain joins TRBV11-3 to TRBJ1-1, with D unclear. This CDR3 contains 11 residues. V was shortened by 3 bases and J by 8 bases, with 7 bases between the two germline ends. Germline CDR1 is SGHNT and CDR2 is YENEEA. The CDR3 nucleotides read TGTGCCAGCAGCTTTGGGCGAGAAGCTTTCTTT. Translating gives CASSFGREAFF.

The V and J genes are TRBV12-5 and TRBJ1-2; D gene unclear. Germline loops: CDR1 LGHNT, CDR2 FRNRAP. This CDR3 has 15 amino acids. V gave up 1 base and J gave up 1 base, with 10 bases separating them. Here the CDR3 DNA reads TGTGCTAGTGGTTTGGCCCGACTGATTAACTATGGCTACACCTTC. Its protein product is CASGLARLINYGYTF.

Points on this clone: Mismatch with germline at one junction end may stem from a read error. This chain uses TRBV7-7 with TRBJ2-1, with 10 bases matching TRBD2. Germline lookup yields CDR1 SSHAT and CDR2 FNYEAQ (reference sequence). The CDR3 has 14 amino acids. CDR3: CASSSSGSYNEQFF. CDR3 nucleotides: TGTGCTAGCAGTTCTAGCGGGAGCTACAATGAGCAGTTCTTC.

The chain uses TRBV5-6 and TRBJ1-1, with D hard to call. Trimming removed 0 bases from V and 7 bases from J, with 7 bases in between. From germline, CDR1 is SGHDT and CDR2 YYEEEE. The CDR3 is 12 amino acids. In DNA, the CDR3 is TGTGCCAGCAGCTTGGCCTACAGTGAAGCTTTCTTT. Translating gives CASSLAYSEAFF.

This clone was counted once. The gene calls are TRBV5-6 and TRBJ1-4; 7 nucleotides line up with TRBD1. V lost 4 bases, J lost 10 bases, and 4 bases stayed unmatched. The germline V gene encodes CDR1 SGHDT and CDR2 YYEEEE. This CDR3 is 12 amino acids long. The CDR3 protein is CASSAWTGKLFF. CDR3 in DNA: TGTGCCAGCAGCGCTTGGACAGGAAAACTGTTTTTT.

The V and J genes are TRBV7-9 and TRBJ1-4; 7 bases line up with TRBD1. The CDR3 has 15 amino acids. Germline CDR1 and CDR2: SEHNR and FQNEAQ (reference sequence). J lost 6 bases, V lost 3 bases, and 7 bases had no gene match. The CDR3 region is CASSFHGRGDEKLFF. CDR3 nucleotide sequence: TGTGCCAGCAGCTTCCATGGCAGGGGGGATGAAAAACTGTTTTTT.